This entry describes one TCR beta chain. The antigen it binds to is not known. No base quality information exists; no much larger clone differs at one position. These data originate in a study of beta chain features in type 1 diabetes (dated by TCRdb to between 2017 and 2018). Study-level background: Mean age, gender distribution, total cell number and subset yield were not different between patients and healthy donors. The study compared TCRB repertoires of sorted circulating CD4+ T cell subsets between recently diagnosed type 1 diabetes patients and matched healthy donors. Regulatory and stem cell-like memory subsets were isolated from only 8 patients and roughly eight healthy donors, whereas naive and central memory subsets came from all 30 or so donors. Across all samples, about 110 million sorted cells were examined, and cell number per subset correlated strongly with RNA yield.

The germline V gene (reference sequence) yields GTSNPN for CDR1 and SVGIG for CDR2. The trim is 2 bases for V and 6 bases for J, with a gap of 11 bases between the germline ends. The CDR3 measures 13 amino acids from cysteine to phenylalanine. CDR3 DNA is the only sequence kept; it has 39 bases, read in frame from the first base. A single peripheral blood draw of about 116 mL on average was collected from each donor into heparinised tubes. A BD FACSAria II and a panel including CD45RO, CCR7, CD25, CD127, CD95 and CD27 were used to sort naive, central memory, regulatory and stem cell-like memory CD4+ T cells. Purity was above 95% for every sorted population. PBMCs were separated immediately by Lymphoprep density gradient centrifugation and were stained directly, without being cultured. Samples were stained and sorted in pairs, with one healthy donor and one patient per experiment, so that batch effects were minimized.

The High Capacity cDNA Reverse Transcription Kit was used to reverse transcribe all of the isolated RNA, meaning that expressed TCRB transcripts were what got sequenced. Deep immunoSEQ sequencing was applied to naive, central memory and regulatory T cell samples, giving an average of roughly 3.3 million total reads per sample. After sorted cells were lysed in RLT buffer, RNA was extracted with DNase-treated RNeasy Micro or Mini kits, with the choice depending on cell number. To prevent cross-contamination, every cell subset was processed on its own, while patient and healthy donor samples were processed together. The immunoSEQ multiplex PCR was used to amplify TCRB sequences from cDNA, generating 87-bp fragments that spanned the CDR3 region. Sequencing of the amplicons was done on the Illumina HiSeq platform. Regarding the original processing steps: Synthetic template baselines were used to correct PCR bias computationally, reads within Hamming distance 2 were collapsed together, and singletons that could not be merged were discarded. Reads were aligned against IMGT to assign V, D and J genes, CDR3 length and insertions or deletions at six rearrangement sites. Within each subset, clonotype counts were normalized to sorted cell number, and only after that were true diversity and Gini coefficients computed with the tcR R package. The overlap coefficient, calculated on TCRB nucleotide sequences, was used to measure repertoire sharing. As a proxy for the pre-selection repertoire, out-of-frame TCRB sequences from naive cells were analyzed. TCRdb stores this immuneACCESS table with in-frame sequences only. Part of the clones is absent; in the studies checked, under half of the shortfall reflects unresolved V genes, and no reason is known for the rest. V and J calls and clone size come straight from that table; D and trimming were deduced from the DNA. The sample table lists about 360,000 clones, 10% to 15% of them with a count of one. The ten largest clones represent roughly 0.017% of the sample.

Summary of the overall study and its limitations: A moderate but significant shortening of TCRB CDR3 length was observed in type 1 diabetes patients in all four CD4+ subsets. Sequencing cDNA rather than genomic DNA could over-represent highly expressing activated cells, although activation and CD3 levels did not differ between groups. PCR may preferentially amplify shorter templates, but because patient and control samples were amplified and corrected together, any resulting skew would affect both groups equally. The naive, central memory and regulatory TCRB repertoires appeared to resemble one another more closely among patients than among healthy donors. Because the HLA sub-analyses included only small numbers of individuals, any influence of HLA type on TCRB rearrangement was left unresolved. At VDJ recombination sites, type 1 diabetes patients had fewer insertions and more deleted nucleotides, which implies abnormalities in thymic rearrangement.

Sequenced material: naive CD4+ T cells from blood. The intended sense of this specimen's cell subset or site label: true naive CD4+ T cells. The chain links TRBV30 with TRBJ1-5, with no confidently assigned D gene. This sequence originates from a man younger than 35 in good health. The base sequence is TGTGCCTGGAGTATTAGGGAGGGTCAGCCCCAGCATTTT. It specifies CAWSIREGQPQHF.